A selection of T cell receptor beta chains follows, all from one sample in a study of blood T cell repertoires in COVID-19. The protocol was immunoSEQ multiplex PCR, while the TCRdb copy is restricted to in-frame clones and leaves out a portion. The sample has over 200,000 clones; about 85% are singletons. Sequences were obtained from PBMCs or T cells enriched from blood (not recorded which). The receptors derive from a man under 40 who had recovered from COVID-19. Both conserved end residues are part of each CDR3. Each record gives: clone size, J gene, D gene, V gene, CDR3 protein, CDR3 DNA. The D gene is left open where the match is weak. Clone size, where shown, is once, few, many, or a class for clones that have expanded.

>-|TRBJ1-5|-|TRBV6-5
CASRRTENQPQHF
TGTGCCAGCAGGCGGACAGAAAATCAGCCCCAGCATTTT
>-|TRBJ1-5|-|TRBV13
CASSLRDQPQHF
TGTGCCAGCAGTCTCCGAGATCAGCCCCAGCATTTT
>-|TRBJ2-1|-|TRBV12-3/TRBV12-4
CASSLLFQFF
TGTGCCAGCAGTTTATTATTTCAGTTCTTC
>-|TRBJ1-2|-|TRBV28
CASSLRGEYGYTF
TGTGCCAGCAGTTTAAGGGGCGAATATGGCTACACCTTC
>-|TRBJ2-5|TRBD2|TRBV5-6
CASSPGAGGYQETQYF
TGTGCCAGCAGCCCCGGCGCGGGGGGGTACCAAGAGACCCAGTACTTC
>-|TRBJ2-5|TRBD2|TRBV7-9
CASSSAPGRFGAETQYF
TGTGCCAGCAGCTCCGCCCCCGGGAGGTTCGGGGCAGAGACCCAGTACTTC
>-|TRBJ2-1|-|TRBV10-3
CAISAGENLVQFF
TGTGCCATCAGCGCAGGGGAGAATCTTGTGCAGTTCTTC
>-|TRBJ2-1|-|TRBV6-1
CASSESGSHNEQFF
TGTGCCAGCAGTGAATCCGGGAGCCACAATGAGCAGTTCTTC
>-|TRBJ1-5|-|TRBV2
CASSSVTGNQPQHF
TGTGCCAGCAGTTCAGTTACAGGTAATCAGCCCCAGCATTTT
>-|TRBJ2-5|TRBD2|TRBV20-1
CSCGGRETQYF
TGCAGTTGCGGGGGGAGAGAGACCCAGTACTTC
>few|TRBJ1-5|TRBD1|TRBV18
CASSPDGQGRNMNQPQHF
TGTGCCAGCTCACCGGACGGACAGGGAAGGAACATGAATCAGCCCCAGCATTTT
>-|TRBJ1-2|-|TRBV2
CASRVQGFGYGYTF
TGTGCCAGCAGAGTCCAGGGATTTGGCTATGGCTACACCTTC
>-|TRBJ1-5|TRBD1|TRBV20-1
CSARDRVGDQPQHF
TGCAGTGCTCGTGACAGGGTAGGGGATCAGCCCCAGCATTTT
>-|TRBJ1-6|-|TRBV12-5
CASGIGQGNSPLHF
TGTGCTAGTGGAATAGGGCAGGGTAATTCACCCCTCCACTTT
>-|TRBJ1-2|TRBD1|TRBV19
CASSIGTGDGYTF
TGTGCCAGTAGTATCGGGACAGGGGACGGCTACACCTTC
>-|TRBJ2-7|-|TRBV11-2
CASLTLGEQYF
TGTGCCAGCTTAACACTAGGCGAGCAGTACTTC
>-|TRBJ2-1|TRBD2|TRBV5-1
CASSLPGGQNEQFF
TGCGCCAGCAGCTTACCGGGAGGGCAGAATGAGCAGTTCTTC
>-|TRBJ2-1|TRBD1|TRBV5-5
CASSPTGGNEQFF
TGTGCCAGCAGCCCAACAGGGGGCAATGAGCAGTTCTTC
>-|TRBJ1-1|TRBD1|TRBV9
CASSLGQGTGNTEAFF
TGTGCCAGCAGCCTCGGACAGGGGACGGGGAACACTGAAGCTTTCTTT
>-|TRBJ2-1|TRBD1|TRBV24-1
CATTGQGDGEQFF
TGTGCCACGACGGGACAGGGGGACGGTGAGCAGTTCTTC
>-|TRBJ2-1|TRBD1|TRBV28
CASSLRQGEEFF
TGTGCCAGCAGCTTAAGACAGGGGGAGGAGTTCTTC
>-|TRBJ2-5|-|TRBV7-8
CASSLGLQETQYF
TGTGCCAGCAGCTTAGGACTCCAAGAGACCCAGTACTTC
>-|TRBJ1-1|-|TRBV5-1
CASSSNQGLTEAFF
TGCGCCAGCAGCTCGAATCAGGGACTCACTGAAGCTTTCTTT
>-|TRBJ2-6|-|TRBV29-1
CSVSGYSGANVLTF
TGCAGCGTGAGCGGCTACTCTGGGGCCAACGTCCTGACTTTC
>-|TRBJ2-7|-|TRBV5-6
CASVGRGYEQYF
TGTGCCAGCGTGGGCCGGGGGTACGAGCAGTACTTC
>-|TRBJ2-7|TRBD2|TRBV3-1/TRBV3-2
CASSPSSGSSSEQYF
TGTGCCAGCAGCCCCTCTAGCGGGAGTTCCTCCGAGCAGTACTTC
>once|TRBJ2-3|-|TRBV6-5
CASSSADTQYF
TGTGCCAGCAGTAGCGCAGATACGCAGTATTTT
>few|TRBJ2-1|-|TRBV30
CAWRRGEQFF
TGTGCCTGGAGAAGAGGTGAGCAGTTCTTC
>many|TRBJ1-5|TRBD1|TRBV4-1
CASSLSPGQINQPQHF
TGCGCCAGCAGCCTATCCCCGGGACAGATCAATCAGCCCCAGCATTTT
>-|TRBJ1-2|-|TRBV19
CASKREVVSYGYTF
TGTGCCAGTAAAAGGGAGGTGGTCTCCTATGGCTACACCTTC
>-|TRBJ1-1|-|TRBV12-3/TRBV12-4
CASSYSRGTEAFF
TGTGCCAGCAGTTACTCACGGGGCACTGAAGCTTTCTTT
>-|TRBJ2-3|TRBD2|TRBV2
CASRGLAGALRPDTQYF
TGTGCCAGCAGGGGACTAGCGGGAGCCCTTCGGCCAGATACGCAGTATTTT